This T cell receptor (beta chain) was sequenced for a study of cytomegalovirus exposure and HLA in healthy donors (dated 2017 in TCRdb). Looking at the study overall: In an earlier analysis of roughly 590 of the donors, about 260 Gb of sequence data and about 110 million unique TCR beta sequences from about 190 million T cells were reported. An early release covering roughly 600 HLA-typed donors comprised roughly 300 gigabases of sequencing data and tens of millions of unique TCR sequences. The T cell repertoires of 666 subjects were profiled by immunosequencing and related to cytomegalovirus serostatus. Among the approximately 430 genotyped donors, around 79% belonged to the genetic ancestry cluster associated with self-reported Caucasian donors. On average, over 200,000 unique TCR beta nucleotide sequences were sequenced per donor among some 420 genotyped donors of the cohort, with approximately 18% of those sequences being non-productive. Roughly five DR-DQ haplotypes were handled as single units for association and clustering because linkage in the cohort was strong. A later genetic analysis used genome-wide SNP genotypes for about 55% of the 666 donors, treating that subset as a discovery cohort. HLA typing included class I and class II loci at four-digit resolution. Every repertoire in the discovery cohort had been generated on one and the same sequencing platform. A separate validation cohort of roughly 130 different subjects was used in addition to the roughly 620-subject first cohort. The study aimed to test whether cataloging public T cell receptors could reveal signatures of past pathogen exposure. In the later analysis, no new phenotypic data were used to find candidate immune exposures; instead, reliance was placed on TCR beta sequences and their occurrence across donors. A later analysis re-examined previously published TCR beta repertoires from 500 to 700 donors and added high-resolution HLA genotyping to investigate patterns of TCR occurrence. Donor age, sex, ethnicity and CMV serostatus were compiled alongside the repertoire data. Typing coverage differed by locus: A, B, C, DRB1 and DQB1 were typed in about 620-630 donors, DQA1 in 522, DPA1 in around 610, and DPB1 in roughly 450. An earlier analysis of more than 450 of the donors used high-throughput TCR beta sequencing to judge whether each TCR beta V gene segment behaved as functional or pseudogenic. To predict cytomegalovirus infection status, the study combined high-throughput TCR immunosequencing, statistical association of individual TCRs with disease status, and machine learning.

The cohort comprised some 680 healthy bone marrow donors. All cohort members were sampled while nominally healthy, although unrecorded immune exposures were likely present. The donor was CMV seronegative and was included in the group of a few hundred seronegative cohort members. Every donor gave a peripheral blood sample, and the peripheral blood mononuclear cells from that sample were used for TCR beta sequencing. The Qiagen DNeasy Blood Extraction Kit was used to extract genomic DNA from the blood cell samples. The V end loses 2 bases and the J end loses 4 bases, and a stretch of 11 bases separates them. Per the germline V gene, MDHEN is the CDR1 and SYDVKM is the CDR2. The CDR3 has 14 amino acids, counting the end cysteine and phenylalanine. The entry retains the CDR3 DNA only, 42 bases that are in frame from base 1. On this clone: Its antigen is currently not known. It has no much larger one-base neighbor in the sample; base qualities were not kept.

What the study reported, not specific to this receptor: While some public TCRs were present in many individuals, most TCR sequences turned up only very rarely across donors. Only TCR beta chains were sequenced in this cohort, and the absence of alpha or paired-chain data limited detectable features. A later genetic analysis reported fewer N-insertions in productive TCRs among donors in an Asian-associated ancestry cluster than the roughly 700-donor mean. Most CMV-associated TCR beta chains appeared to be HLA-restricted in a later analysis, and the HLA associations seemed to be driven largely by CMV exposure. In both the original and validation cohorts, the classifier was reported to diagnose cytomegalovirus status with high specificity and sensitivity. Roughly uniform sequencing depth across donors was assumed in presence/absence analyses, although this assumption may not hold. When HLA alleles, especially DR and DQ, strongly co-occurred, attributing TCR associations to individual alleles was difficult. A further reported finding was that TCR beta sequences accurately predicted the HLA-A and HLA-B alleles for most subjects in the first cohort. In a later analysis, TCR association rates were found to vary across HLA loci, with the most associated TCRs seen for DRB1 alleles and the fewest for HLA-C alleles. In a later analysis, HLA-associated TCR beta chains were found to be more clonally expanded and to have lower generation probabilities than equally common non-associated chains. A total of 150 to 200 TCR beta chains were listed by the study as associated with cytomegalovirus. HLA typing was unavailable for some donors at each locus, so association tests used only the typed subset. The sequencing pipeline was judged likely to have produced a cluster of highly shared sequence variants as a technical artifact. V-gene and J-gene trimming of TCR beta chains was associated with a missense DCLRE1C variant in a later genetic analysis, and the association was replicated in an independent cohort. According to the authors, the approach could potentially be generalized to other disease states and immunological phenotypes. In an earlier analysis of several hundred of the donors, most TCR beta V segments were observed in productive rearrangements about 87% or about 30% of the time, broadly matching IMGT annotations. Linkage disequilibrium might explain the correlated functional status among segregating V segments, but an unknown experimental factor could not be excluded. A later analysis reported that several top co-occurrence clusters appeared linked to parvovirus B19, influenza, CMV and Epstein-Barr virus. A few of the identified cytomegalovirus-associated TCR beta chains were confirmed in vitro to be specific for cytomegalovirus antigens. Some IMGT-functional V segments, including TRBV6-2 and TRBV6-3, could not be told apart with the 87-base-pair reads, so those segments were excluded. Because counts were too low, under 20 rarely observed V segments, including chromosome 9 orphons, were left out of the earlier analysis of several hundred of the donors. Specific HLA alleles were associated with 16,951 TCR beta sequences at a false discovery rate of 0.05 in a later analysis. The only immune exposure information available for the cohort was CMV serostatus.

The method was the immunoSEQ multiplex PCR assay. For the multiplex PCR, a mixture combining 60 forward primers for TCR Vbeta segments and 13 reverse primers for TCR Jbeta segments was used. A multiplex PCR assay on genomic DNA amplified the CDR3 region of rearranged TCR beta genes. On the Illumina HiSeq System, the amplified TCR beta libraries were sequenced as 87-base-pair reads. As for the authors' bioinformatics: In a later analysis, some 80 million unique TCR beta chains were counted across the 690 or so repertoires, and roughly 11 million of these chains were shared by at least two donors. Raw reads were error-corrected and collapsed into unique sequences with a nearest-neighbor algorithm that merged closely related sequences to remove PCR and sequencing errors. To assign V, D and J gene segments, CDR3 sequences were aligned to IMGT reference sequences. For a sequence to be retained, a match of at least six nucleotides was required to both a V gene segment and a J gene segment. Rearrangements were called productive when the CDR3 lacked stop codons and stayed in frame with V and J; all others were non-productive. CDR3 was defined by IMGT convention, running from the second conserved V-encoded cysteine to the conserved J-encoded phenylalanine. Sequences without an unambiguous match to a single V gene segment were excluded from the earlier analysis of a few hundred of the donors. In an earlier analysis of 500 to 750 of the donors, V segments were called functional above 56.7% productive rearrangements and were called segregating when the between-donor standard deviation exceeded 5%. To diagnose cytomegalovirus status from the catalog of TCR beta chain sequences, a statistical classification framework was built. A later analysis assigned V and J genes by comparing TCR nucleotide sequences with IMGT/GENE-DB human TR gene sequences. In a later analysis, CDR3 sequences and most-parsimonious VDJ recombination scenarios were assigned using the TCRdist pipeline. A later analysis defined each TCR beta chain by its CDR3 amino acid sequence plus V-gene family, and excluded reads lacking a unique V-gene family. As a way to deal with suspected cross-contamination and a sequencing artifact, a later analysis dropped 640 or so nucleotide sequences that were highly shared and had low generation probability. A later analysis calculated a clonal expansion index for each public chain from normalized within-repertoire ranks of inferred template counts. A later analysis computed generation probabilities with a VDJ recombination model fitted to out-of-frame rearrangements, and checked the results against IGoR. Hypergeometric tests were used in a later analysis to score TCR-TCR, TCR-HLA and TCR-CMV co-occurrence, with a repertoire-size bias correction applied to the TCR pairs. In a later analysis, false discovery rates were estimated by permuting HLA or CMV assignments 20 times. A later analysis grouped co-occurring TCRs with DBSCAN, adding TCRdist sequence similarity when clustering within HLA-allele-positive subsets. Repertoires with fewer than 30,000 or more than 120,000 public chains, plus five repertoires with anomalous nucleotide sharing, were excluded from co-occurrence clustering. This is the immuneACCESS table as TCRdb keeps it, with only in-frame sequences that have V and J called. A part of the clones is gone; compared with another copy, unresolved V genes explain less than half, and the rest is unexplained. V, J and clone size are those of that table, while D and trimming were read from the DNA. This sample holds around 130,000 clones; around 83% were observed only once. The ten largest clones add up to 0.95% to 1.5% of the sample.

The sample was PBMCs. The chain is assembled from TRBV28 and TRBJ2-5; the D region possibly corresponds to TRBD1 (5 bases align). The origin of this receptor is a girl aged 2 to 10 in good health and CMV-seronegative. The CDR3 in this case is CASSLQQGRETQYF. Here is the DNA: TGTGCCAGCAGTTTACAGCAGGGTCGAGAGACCCAGTACTTC. The variable domain in full, with residues beyond the CDR3 obtained from the reference TRBV28 and TRBJ2-5 genes, is DVKVTQSSRYLVKRTGEKVFLECVQDMDHENMFWYRQDPGLGLRLIYFSYDVKMKEKGDIPEGYSVSREKKERFSLILESASTNQTSMYLCASSLQQGRETQYFGPGTRLLVL.